The subject of this entry is one TCR beta chain. Its antigen remains unknown. The sample originates from a study of read filtering for tumor transcriptome and immune sequencing. Broader study findings: Correlation between methods rose after single-read clonotypes were removed. IR-seq captured clonotypes deeper and more reliably than RNA-seq.

This library used 300 to 450 ng RNA and molecular barcoded adaptors spanning alpha/delta and beta/gamma chains. TCRdb passed the reads through MiXCR, listing each CDR3 protein once. The sample holds roughly 69,000 distinct CDR3 sequences; roughly 13% are singletons and the top ten take 45%. Sequencing was performed on a population of CD138-negative cells sorted from bone marrow. This receptor was obtained from a donor over 35 with multiple myeloma.

CDR3 protein: CASSDRDRVNQPQHF. DNA of the CDR3: TGCGCCAGCAGCGACCGGGACAGGGTAAATCAGCCCCAGCATTTT. The chain carries TRBV4-1 and TRBJ1-5; the match to TRBD1 covers 9 bases. V dropped 5 bases and J dropped 4; count of bases not matched to a gene: 6. Germline CDR1 is MGHRA and CDR2 is YSYEKL. CDR3 length: 15 amino acids.